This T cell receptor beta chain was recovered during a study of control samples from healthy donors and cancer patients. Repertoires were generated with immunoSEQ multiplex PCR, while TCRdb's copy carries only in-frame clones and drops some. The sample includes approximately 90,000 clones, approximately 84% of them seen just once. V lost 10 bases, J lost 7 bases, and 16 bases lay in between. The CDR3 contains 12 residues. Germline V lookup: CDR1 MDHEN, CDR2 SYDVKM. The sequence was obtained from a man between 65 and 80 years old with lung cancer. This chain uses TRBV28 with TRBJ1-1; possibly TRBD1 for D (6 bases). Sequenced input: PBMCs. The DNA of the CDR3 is TGTGCCACCTCAACGGGACAACTTGAAGCTTTCTTT. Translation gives CATSTGQLEAFF.